This T cell receptor (beta chain) was observed in a study of tumor-infiltrating lymphocytes in primary liver carcinoma. In the study overall: The study included patients who were men and women aged 30 to 69 years.

General study results and limits: Compared with tumor region pairs, tumor-adjacent and tumor-blood pairs overlapped less.

As regards this clonotype: What it binds is not known. A much bigger clone sits one base away, suggesting this may be a read error.

Total RNA (approximately 500 ng) served as template for TCR beta cDNA synthesis primed by a constant-region primer. Library construction for TCR beta comprised three nested multiplex PCR rounds performed with slightly modified ARM-PCR. TRBV1-TRBV30 forward primers paired with a C-beta reverse primer drove the first two PCR rounds, 10 cycles each. TCRdb fed the multiplex PCR reads into MiXCR, producing one record per CDR3 protein. The sample records about 120,000 distinct CDR3 sequences, approximately 68% being singletons. The germline V gene encodes CDR1 MDHEN and CDR2 SYDVKM. Trimming took off 4 bases at V and 7 bases at J, with 16 bases between the two ends. This CDR3 has 14 residues. Co-extraction of RNA and DNA was performed on 20-30 mg of unsorted bulk tissue. The cohort consisted of patients whose primary liver carcinoma was surgically resected.

The sequenced sample was tumor-adjacent normal liver tissue. This chain joins TRBV28 and TRBJ2-5; D possibly corresponds to TRBD2 (6 bases). This TCR derives from a woman between 55 and 75 years old with primary liver carcinoma and hepatitis B virus infection. The CDR3 DNA follows: TGTGCCAGCAGTTCTTGGGTCCGGCGGGGGACCCAGTACTTC. This encodes CASSSWVRRGTQYF.